This T cell receptor beta chain was captured in a study of Ad26.COV2.S vaccination and SARS-CoV-2 variants. About the research overall: This donor came from the COV1001 trial of Ad26.COV2.S.

Described treatment: roughly 20 received Ad26.COV2.S at low or high dose, single or two shots; several received placebo; per-sample allocation not given. The investigators took samples on day 63 after the first vaccine or placebo injection. This CDR3 region has 15 residues. The V gene end was trimmed by 4 bases and the J gene end by 8 bases; junction bases not matched to a gene: 10. The germline V gene has CDR1 SGHTA and CDR2 FQGNSA. This clone appeared once. As yet, its antigen is unknown. The protocol was immunoSEQ multiplex PCR, while the TCRdb copy is restricted to in-frame clones and leaves out a portion. The table shows 300,000 to 350,000 clones, with about nine tenths occurring only once. Study results and caveats: Vaccine and placebo groups showed comparable non-spike TCR breadth. Ad26.COV2.S recipients had broader spike-specific TCRs (P = 0.0014). Vaccinees reportedly had broad spike-specific CD8+ and CD4+ T cell responses.

The sample consisted of peripheral blood, taken in a trial of Ad26.COV2.S vaccine versus placebo. The V call is TRBV7-2, the J call TRBJ2-4; TRBD1 agrees at 8 bases. This TCR derives from a person aged 18-60 years who received the Ad26.COV2.S COVID-19 vaccine or a placebo. This CDR3 is CASSSWTGLGDIQYF. DNA for the CDR3: TGTGCCAGCAGCTCCTGGACAGGGCTGGGGGACATTCAGTACTTC. Together with reference TRBV7-2 and TRBJ2-4, the CDR3 gives the full variable domain: GAGVSQSPSNKVTEKGKDVELRCDPISGHTALYWYRQSLGQGLEFLIYFQGNSAPDKSGLPSDRFSAERTGGSVSTLTIQRTQQEDSAVYLCASSSWTGLGDIQYFGAGTRLSVL.